These 30 T cell receptor beta chains were sequenced from one sample in a study of CD8 T cells in Susac syndrome. Random hexamers were used to reverse transcribe the RNA input (about 0.5 to 1 ug). Each CDR3 protein is one row after TCRdb ran MiXCR on the immunoSEQ multiplex PCR reads. The data show about 150,000 distinct CDR3 sequences, about 94% seen once. Specimen: CD8+ T cells from PBMCs. These receptor sequences come from a human donor with multiple sclerosis.

This sequence joins TRBV4-2 and TRBJ2-3; unclear D gene. Germline values: CDR1 LGHNA, CDR2 YNFKEQ. V was pared by 4 bases and J by 4 bases, with 6 bases between. This CDR3 is built from 12 residues. CDR3 residues: CASSLWSDTQYF. As DNA, the CDR3 is TGTGCCAGCAGCCTGTGGTCAGATACGCAGTATTTT.

The chain is built from TRBV20-1 and TRBJ2-1; D not resolved. CDR3 length: 16 residues. Germline CDR1 and CDR2: DFQATT and SNEGSKA (reference sequence). The V and J ends lost 1 base and 6 bases respectively, with 19 bases between them. Here the CDR3 DNA reads TGCAGTGCTAGAGGGGGTGGGCAGAAGGTGTCCAATGAGCAGTTCTTC. It encodes CSARGGGQKVSNEQFF.

V and J are TRBV7-8 and TRBJ1-6; D possibly corresponds to TRBD1 (5 bases). Germline assignment: CDR1 SGHVS and CDR2 FQNEAQ. The CDR3 length is 15 residues. The V gene lost 5 bases and the J gene lost 5 bases, with 13 bases spanning the gap. CDR3 protein: CASSPEGPNNSPLHF. The CDR3 DNA follows: TGTGCCAGCAGCCCAGAGGGACCGAATAATTCACCCCTCCACTTT. Based on the CDR3 plus reference TRBV7-8 and TRBJ1-6, the full variable domain is GAGVSQSPRYKVAKRGQDVALRCDPISGHVSLFWYQQALGQGPEFLTYFQNEAQLDKSGLPSDRFFAERPEGSVSTLKIQRTQQEDSAVYLCASSPEGPNNSPLHFGNGTRLTVT.

V usage is TRBV25-1 and J usage is TRBJ1-2; 11 bases align to TRBD1. V dropped 6 bases and J dropped 6; count of bases not matched to a gene: 21. The CDR3 totals 19 residues. Germline V lookup: CDR1 MGHDK, CDR2 SYGVNS. CDR3 DNA: TGTGCCAGCAGCGCCGGGACAGGGGGTTTCGATAGGAGTAAGAATGGCTACACCTTC. It encodes CASSAGTGGFDRSKNGYTF.

CDR3: CATSSLNTGELFF. The DNA for the CDR3 is TGTGCCACCAGCAGCTTGAACACCGGGGAGCTGTTTTTT. The chain has TRBV15 and TRBJ2-2, with D hard to call. Germline CDR1 is LNHNV and CDR2 is YYDKDF (reference sequence). V lost 3 bases to trimming and J lost 1 base, with 3 bases between them. The CDR3 sequence is 13 residues long.

V gene TRBV5-1 combines with J gene TRBJ1-1; D unresolved. The germline CDR1 and CDR2 sequences are SGHRS and YFSETQ. The CDR3 length is 14 residues. The V gene lost 7 bases and the J gene lost 1 base, with 14 bases spanning the gap. This CDR3 is CASRPKAGNTEAFF. CDR3 sequence (DNA): TGCGCCAGCCGGCCTAAGGCCGGGAACACTGAAGCTTTCTTT.

This rearrangement joins TRBV28 to TRBJ2-5; D possibly uses TRBD1 or TRBD2 (5 bases each). With 3 bases removed from V and 5 bases from J, the gap between germline ends came to 22 bases. Germline V lookup: CDR1 MDHEN, CDR2 SYDVKM. The CDR3 is made up of 17 amino acids. The CDR3 loop reads CASSFRQRASTVETQYF. As DNA, the CDR3 is TGTGCCAGCAGTTTCCGACAGAGGGCATCCACGGTGGAGACCCAGTACTTC.

This clonotype was counted a single time. This chain links TRBV7-3 with TRBJ2-3; weak D call: TRBD2 (5 bases). Trimming took off 2 bases at V and 1 base at J, with 10 bases between the two ends. The CDR3 is 15 residues long. Germline V gene sequence: CDR1 SGHTA, CDR2 FQGTGA. CDR3 in amino acids: CASSLEGEGTDTQYF. Here the CDR3 DNA reads TGTGCCAGCAGCTTAGAGGGAGAAGGCACAGATACGCAGTATTTT.

This clonotype showed up many times. The V gene is TRBV4-1, the J gene TRBJ2-5; 7 bases agree with TRBD1. CDR3 length: 13 residues. V dropped 4 bases and J dropped 3; count of bases not matched to a gene: 2. Germline V lookup: CDR1 MGHRA, CDR2 YSYEKL. The CDR3 DNA reads as TGCGCCAGCAGCCGACAGGGTGAAGAGACCCAGTACTTC. Translation: CASSRQGEETQYF.

This clonotype was counted between two and nine times. The chain has TRBV7-9 and TRBJ2-7; tentatively, D is TRBD1 or TRBD2 (5 bases each). The germline V and J ends were trimmed by 4 bases and 0 bases, with 10 bases remaining between them. The CDR3 totals 14 residues. Germline assignment: CDR1 SEHNR and CDR2 FQNEAQ (reference sequence). Written as DNA, the CDR3 is TGTGCCAGCAGCTCTGGGACGGCCTCCTACGAGCAGTACTTC. Its translation is CASSSGTASYEQYF.

This chain joins TRBV15 and TRBJ2-7, with D perhaps matching TRBD2 (5 bases). The CDR3 runs 14 residues. The ends were cut back, 7 bases at V and 0 bases at J, with 13 bases in the middle. Germline V CDR1 and CDR2: LNHNV, YYDKDF (reference sequence). The CDR3 here is CATKDSENSYEQYF. The DNA for the CDR3 is TGTGCCACCAAGGACTCAGAGAACTCCTACGAGCAGTACTTC.

The V call is TRBV14, the J call TRBJ2-4; TRBD2 is a possible D gene (7 bases). The CDR3 consists of 12 residues. From germline, CDR1 is SGHDN and CDR2 FVKESK. Trimming took 3 bases from V and 8 from J, leaving 8 bases between them. As DNA, the CDR3 is TGTGCCAGCAGCCAGGGGGGGCACATTCAGTACTTC. Its protein is CASSQGGHIQYF.

The gene calls are TRBV10-3 and TRBJ2-5, with 9 bases identical to TRBD1. The CDR3 is made up of 15 amino acids. Germline CDR1 reads ENHRY; CDR2 reads SYGVKD. After removal of 4 bases from V and 4 bases from J, the junction contained 7 bases not matched to a gene. The CDR3, as DNA: TGTGCCATCAGTGCCTACAGGGGGCCGTCAGAGACCCAGTACTTC. It translates to CAISAYRGPSETQYF.

The chain uses TRBV9 and TRBJ2-1; the match to TRBD1 covers 9 bases. Germline V CDR1 and CDR2: SGDLS, YYNGEE. This CDR3 has 18 amino acids. Unmatched junction bases numbered 18, after V lost 2 bases and J lost 9 bases. The CDR3 is CASSVLASAGQGRREQFF. In DNA form, the CDR3 reads TGTGCCAGCAGCGTTTTAGCGTCCGCGGGACAGGGTCGTCGTGAGCAGTTCTTC.

This chain joins TRBV29-1 and TRBJ2-1, with TRBD2 identical over 7 bases. CDR3 length: 13 amino acids. V lost 6 bases to trimming and J lost 10 bases; unmatched junction nucleotides: 12. Germline lookup yields CDR1 SQVTM and CDR2 ANQGSEA. For the CDR3, the DNA is TGCAGCGTGTCCTTGGGAGGGGCGGGGGAGCAGTTCTTC. Its translation is CSVSLGGAGEQFF.

This chain uses TRBV7-9 with TRBJ1-1; possibly TRBD1 for D (6 bases). Germline lookup yields CDR1 SEHNR and CDR2 FQNEAQ (reference sequence). CDR3 size: 16 residues. Trimming shortened V by 5 bases and J by 5 bases, and 21 bases separated the two germline ends. The CDR3 loop is CASSLERGMRNTEAFF. CDR3 DNA sequence: TGTGCCAGCAGCCTAGAGAGGGGGATGAGGAATACTGAAGCTTTCTTT.

The rearrangement uses TRBV18 and TRBJ2-1; D unresolved. Trimming took off 5 bases at V and 6 bases at J, with 11 bases between the two ends. Germline values: CDR1 KGHSH, CDR2 LQKENI. The CDR3 is made up of 13 amino acids. The CDR3 protein is CASSSLPSNEQFF. CDR3 nucleotides: TGTGCCAGCTCATCTCTTCCCTCCAATGAGCAGTTCTTC.

The J gene is TRBJ1-5, the V gene TRBV7-9, with D unclear. This CDR3 spans 12 amino acids. The ends were cut back, 0 bases at V and 9 bases at J, with 6 bases in the middle. Per the germline V gene, CDR1 is SEHNR and CDR2 is FQNEAQ (reference sequence). CDR3 coding DNA: TGTGCCAGCAGCTTAGCAGGGCTGCCCCAGCATTTT. Encoded protein: CASSLAGLPQHF.

V usage is TRBV9 and J usage is TRBJ2-2, with D hard to call. V was shortened by 0 bases and J by 3 bases, with 15 bases between the two germline ends. The CDR3 consists of 17 residues. Germline V gene sequence: CDR1 SGDLS, CDR2 YYNGEE. The chain's CDR3 is CASSVAPADLDTGELFF. The CDR3 region has the DNA TGTGCCAGCAGCGTAGCCCCTGCGGACCTAGACACCGGGGAGCTGTTTTTT.

As DNA, the CDR3 is TGTGCCAGCAGCTTACAAAACCCCAATGAGCAGTTCTTC. This sequence encodes CASSLQNPNEQFF. The V gene is TRBV7-9, the J gene TRBJ2-1, with D hard to call. This CDR3 is built from 13 residues. CDR1 SEHNR and CDR2 FQNEAQ come from the germline V gene (reference sequence). V was clipped by 2 bases and J by 6 bases, with 8 bases between them.

The rearrangement uses TRBV7-9 and TRBJ1-1; D not resolved. The length of the CDR3 is 14 residues. Germline CDR1 SEHNR, CDR2 FQNEAQ (reference sequence). V was cut by 7 bases and J by 1 base, with 13 bases left in between. CDR3 amino acids: CASIGNDGNTEAFF. The CDR3 bases are TGTGCCAGCATTGGCAACGACGGGAACACTGAAGCTTTCTTT.

The rearrangement uses TRBV6-1 and TRBJ2-7; D is ambiguous. This CDR3 has 12 residues. V lost 1 base to trimming and J lost 6 bases, with 7 bases between them. Germline loops: CDR1 MNHNS, CDR2 SASEGT. CDR3 nucleotides: TGTGCCAGCAGTGAAGGTCCCCTCGAGCAGTACTTC. Encoded protein: CASSEGPLEQYF.

The gene calls are TRBV27 and TRBJ1-2; D is possibly TRBD1 (6 bases). The germline V gene encodes CDR1 MNHEY and CDR2 SMNVEV (reference sequence). Trimming left V 6 bases short and J 8 bases short, with 13 bases between. The CDR3 totals 12 residues. The CDR3 region has the DNA TGTGCCAGCAGCTCTCAGGGGAAGGGCTACACCTTC. This sequence encodes CASSSQGKGYTF.

The chain joins TRBV27 to TRBJ1-5; maybe TRBD1 (5 bases). Per the germline V gene, CDR1 is MNHEY and CDR2 is SMNVEV (reference sequence). Trimming left V 6 bases short and J 7 bases short, with 16 bases between. The CDR3 extends over 14 amino acids. CDR3 coding DNA: TGTGCCAGCAGCCAAGTCGGGGGTGGGCAGCCCCAGCATTTT. It specifies CASSQVGGGQPQHF.

This sequence joins TRBV11-2 and TRBJ2-5; TRBD1 matches 9 bases. With V trimmed by 1 base and J by 4 bases, 4 bases remained unmatched. The germline gives CDR1 SGHAT, CDR2 FQNNGV. This CDR3 spans 15 amino acids. DNA of the CDR3: TGTGCCAGCAGCTTAGGGGACAGGGTACTAGAGACCCAGTACTTC. Translated, it gives CASSLGDRVLETQYF.

The chain carries TRBV7-8 and TRBJ2-7; D gene ambiguous. CDR1 and CDR2 from the germline V gene are SGHVS and FQNEAQ. The CDR3 is made up of 15 amino acids. Trimming cost V 4 bases and J 1 base, with 14 bases left between them. CDR3: CASSSRATESYEQYF. In DNA, the CDR3 is TGTGCCAGCAGCTCCCGGGCAACGGAATCCTACGAGCAGTACTTC.

This chain connects TRBV5-1 to TRBJ2-7, with 9 bases lining up with TRBD1. Germline-derived CDR1 and CDR2 are SGHRS and YFSETQ. This CDR3 is built from 14 residues. The ends lost 3 bases at V and 5 bases at J; junction bases unmatched: 6. The CDR3 protein is CASSSGQGRDEQYF. The CDR3 bases are TGCGCCAGCAGCTCGGGACAGGGTCGGGACGAGCAGTACTTC.

The V gene is TRBV28, the J gene TRBJ2-7, with D maybe TRBD1 (6 bases). V was pared by 0 bases and J by 3 bases, with 9 bases between. Germline lookup yields CDR1 MDHEN and CDR2 SYDVKM. The CDR3 loop spans 14 amino acids. CDR3 sequence (DNA): TGTGCCAGCAGTTTATGGCAGGGGCACTACGAGCAGTACTTC. Its translation is CASSLWQGHYEQYF.

The chain uses TRBV6-5 and TRBJ2-2; 10 bases map to TRBD2. The CDR3 sequence is 18 residues long. V gave up 0 bases and J gave up 4 bases; unmatched junction bases: 8. CDR1 is MNHEY and CDR2 is SVGAGI in the germline V gene. The CDR3, as DNA: TGTGCCAGCAGTTACTCTAGCGGGGGGAGGGGACCCACCGGGGAGCTGTTTTTT. Its translation: CASSYSSGGRGPTGELFF.

The CDR3 region has the DNA TGTGCCAGCAGCCCTACGATTGGGGACAACATCTACGAGCAGTACTTC. Residues: CASSPTIGDNIYEQYF. The genes are TRBV7-8 and TRBJ2-7, with a tentative D call TRBD1 (6 bases). CDR1 is SGHVS, CDR2 FQNEAQ, per germline. The V end lost 5 bases, the J end lost 3 bases, and 20 bases lay between the germline ends. This CDR3 spans 16 amino acids.